Listed below are T cell receptor beta chains from one sample, sequenced in a study of T cells in Graves' hyperthyroidism and ophthalmopathy. TCRdb re-analysed the multiplex PCR reads in MiXCR, keeping a single row per CDR3 protein. The sample lists 750,000 to 950,000 distinct CDR3 sequences, over 35% occurring once. Sequenced sample: blood. These receptors were taken from a man aged 18 to 35 with Graves' hyperthyroidism. Each CDR3 is given with its conserved first and last residue. The order of the fields is clone size, V gene, J gene, D gene, CDR3 DNA, CDR3 protein. A D gene is named only where the DNA matches it firmly. Size tells how often a clone was seen (once, few, many) or the class of an expanded clone, and some rows leave it out.

many	TRBV7-2	TRBJ1-2	TRBD1	TGTGCCAGCAGCTACTATGACAGGGGATTCGGCTACACCTTC	CASSYYDRGFGYTF
-	TRBV7-2	TRBJ1-3	-	TGTGCCAGCAGCTTAGACCCCCCGGAGCTCTCTGGAAACACCATATATTTT	CASSLDPPELSGNTIYF
many	TRBV20-1	TRBJ1-6	-	TGCAGTGCTAGAGACAGGGAGGCGGGGAATTCACCCCTCCACTTT	CSARDREAGNSPLHF
once	TRBV11-2	TRBJ2-7	-	TGTGCCAGCAGCTTAGATCATTACACCTTACGCTCCTACGAGCAGTACTTC	CASSLDHYTLRSYEQYF
-	TRBV7-9	TRBJ2-7	TRBD1	TGTGCCAGCAGCCGAATGGGACAGGGTGGAGAACGGCAGTACTTC	CASSRMGQGGERQYF
-	TRBV12-3/TRBV12-4	TRBJ2-7	-	TGTGCCAGCAGTTTCATACTGAGAGAGGGGAGCACCTACAAGCAGTACTTC	CASSFILREGSTYKQYF
many	TRBV9	TRBJ1-2	-	TGTGCCAGCAGCAACGGGCCCTATGGCTACACCTTC	CASSNGPYGYTF
-	TRBV2	TRBJ2-7	TRBD2	TGCGCCAGCATGGACGGTGAGGGGAGGGAGTACTTC	CASMDGEGREYF
-	TRBV6-5	TRBJ2-7	-	TGTGCCAGCAGTCCCCCCGAGGACGAGCAGTACTTC	CASSPPEDEQYF
many	TRBV7-9	TRBJ2-5	-	TGTGCCAGCAGCCTCGGACAGAAAGAGACCCAGTACTTC	CASSLGQKETQYF
-	TRBV7-8	TRBJ2-3	-	TGTGCCCTCGGCAGGGACTTTAGCACAGATACGCAGTATTTT	CALGRDFSTDTQYF
-	TRBV7-9	TRBJ2-7	-	TGTGCCAGCAGCCCGTTGGAGAGGGGTACCTACGAGCAGTACTTC	CASSPLERGTYEQYF
few	TRBV12-3/TRBV12-4	TRBJ1-2	-	TGTGCCAGCAGTTTTCCGGGGGGTGGCTACACCTTC	CASSFPGGGYTF
many	TRBV13	TRBJ1-2	-	TGTGCCAGCAGCTTAGGGGCAGGGGATGGCTACACCTTC	CASSLGAGDGYTF
many	TRBV14	TRBJ1-2	-	TGTGCCAGCAGCGCCGTCGGGACATTTGGCTACACCTTC	CASSAVGTFGYTF
few	TRBV20-1	TRBJ1-6	-	TGCAGTGCTAGTCCAGAGAATTCACCCCTCCACTTT	CSASPENSPLHF
few	TRBV2	TRBJ1-1	-	TGTGCCATCGGAAGGGGGGACGCTGAAGCTTTCTTT	CAIGRGDAEAFF
-	TRBV6-5	TRBJ1-1	-	TGTGCCAGCTTTCGGCGGGACGGCAACACTGAAGCTTTCTTT	CASFRRDGNTEAFF
-	TRBV15	TRBJ2-3	-	TGTGCCACCAGCAGAGATATTGGGACAGATACGCAGTATTTT	CATSRDIGTDTQYF
many	TRBV19	TRBJ1-5	-	TGTGCCAGTAGTATGGCTCAGGGCAGCAATCAGCCCCAGCATTTT	CASSMAQGSNQPQHF
-	TRBV29-1	TRBJ2-6	TRBD1	TGCAGCGTTGTGGGACAGCAGGGGAAGGGGGCCAACGTCCTGACTTTC	CSVVGQQGKGANVLTF
-	TRBV7-3	TRBJ2-7	TRBD2	TGTGCCAGCACTTGGAACCCGCAGCCAAAGCGGGAGGGCTCCTACGAGCAGTACTTC	CASTWNPQPKREGSYEQYF
-	TRBV6-5	TRBJ2-6	-	TGTGCCAGCAGTTACTTCCGGGACGACGTCCTGACTTTC	CASSYFRDDVLTF
few	TRBV6-4	TRBJ1-5	-	TGTGCCAGCAGTGCCTGCAAGGGGGGCTGGACGGATCAGCCCCAGCATTTT	CASSACKGGWTDQPQHF
-	TRBV4-1	TRBJ1-2	-	TGCGCCAGCAGCCAAGTCGGGGATTCTAATGGCTACACCTTC	CASSQVGDSNGYTF
few	TRBV20-1	TRBJ2-5	-	TGCAGTGCTAGAGGCCCGACGGGAGTCCGGGAGACCCAGTACTTC	CSARGPTGVRETQYF
few	TRBV5-8	TRBJ1-6	-	TGTGCCAGCAGCTCCACCCCTCGGGGAGCACCCCTCCACTTT	CASSSTPRGAPLHF
few	TRBV5-1	TRBJ1-1	-	TGCGCCAGCAGCTTGGAGGTCCAGAGTCCGAACACTGAAGCTTTCTTT	CASSLEVQSPNTEAFF
-	TRBV7-9	TRBJ2-7	-	TGTGCCAGCAGCCCTTACGGGTCGAGCTCCTACGAGCAGTACTTC	CASSPYGSSSYEQYF
many	TRBV6-5	TRBJ1-2	-	TGTGCCAGCAGTTACGAGGAGGGAGGCTACACCTTC	CASSYEEGGYTF
-	TRBV12-3/TRBV12-4	TRBJ2-5	TRBD1	TGTGCCAGCAGTTACGACAGGGCGATGAAGACCCAGTACTTC	CASSYDRAMKTQYF
-	TRBV7-9	TRBJ2-7	TRBD1	TGTGCCTGGACAGGGGGCGCGGGGTACGAGCAGTACTTC	CAWTGGAGYEQYF
-	TRBV10-1	TRBJ1-3	-	TGCGCCAGCAGCCTGGGCGATCCCGACTCTGGAAACACCATATATTTT	CASSLGDPDSGNTIYF
-	TRBV29-1	TRBJ1-1	TRBD1	TGCAGCGTTGAGACAGGGATAAGCACTGAAGCTTTCTTT	CSVETGISTEAFF
few	TRBV7-9	TRBJ2-7	TRBD1	TGTGCCAGCAGCCAAGTACGGACAGGCATGGGGTACGAGCAGTACTTC	CASSQVRTGMGYEQYF
-	TRBV12-3/TRBV12-4	TRBJ1-2	TRBD1	TGTGCCGGCAGCTACGGGACAGTGTCGTCTAGGGGTGGCTACACCTTC	CAGSYGTVSSRGGYTF
few	TRBV7-9	TRBJ1-4	-	TGTGCCAGCAGCTTACAGGGTCTGGATGAAAAACTGTTTTTT	CASSLQGLDEKLFF
many	TRBV29-1	TRBJ2-5	TRBD2	TGCAGCGTTGAAGGGGGTAGCGGGAGAGCGGAGACCCAGTACTTC	CSVEGGSGRAETQYF